The table lists the clone carrying this T cell receptor (beta chain) with a few counts. As yet, its antigen is unknown. Since all of the isolated RNA was reverse transcribed, expressed TCRB transcripts were what got sequenced. Generated by immunoSEQ multiplex PCR, the TCRdb table keeps only in-frame clones and is missing some. This sample has 850,000 to 900,000 clones, with roughly 16% found just once. Germline V gene data show CDR1 as SGHDT and CDR2 as YYEEEE. V lost 1 base to trimming and J lost 0 bases, with 12 bases between them. The CDR3 has 16 residues. This entry comes from a study of beta chain features in type 1 diabetes. Findings of the study overall: Insertions were fewer and deletions more numerous at VDJ junctions in type 1 diabetes patients.

The chain employs TRBV5-6 and TRBJ2-3; TRBD2 might be the D (5 bases). Sequencing used naive CD4+ T cells from blood. The sequence derives from a woman under 30 in good health. CDR3 sequence (DNA): TGTGCCAGCAGCTTGACCGGACTGGCGAGCACAGATACGCAGTATTTT. This gives the protein CASSLTGLASTDTQYF.